This T cell receptor (beta chain) was captured by sequencing in a study of human T cells and chemical hapten exposure. Study context: Patch tests delivered 0.01% DPC to the upper back and were evaluated at 6 days. Cases of alopecia areata, totalis or universalis occurred in a predominantly female patient group. Study results and limitations: With patch test score, the counts of PT1 expanded TCRs showed a positive correlation.

This clonotype was seen repeatedly, ten times or more. What it binds is not known. One entry per CDR3 protein, called by TCRdb with MiXCR from the RACE reads. The sample includes 38,000 or so distinct CDR3 sequences, less than 9% of them seen just once. Time point: pre-sensitization, week 0. Sample treatment: therapeutic diphenylcyclopropenone sensitization with weekly scalp DPC. The CDR3 covers 19 residues. CDR1 is SGDLS and CDR2 is YYNGEE in the germline V gene. The germline V and J ends were trimmed by 7 bases and 0 bases, with 23 bases remaining between them. The J gene is TRBJ2-6, the V gene TRBV9; D tentatively reads TRBD1 or TRBD2 (5 bases each). The sample here was whole blood, taken in connection with sensitization to the hapten diphenylcyclopropenone (DPC). This TCR derives from a woman aged 50 to 65 with alopecia areata. Some clones in this sample may be carry-over from other donors' samples. In nucleotides, the CDR3 is TGTGCCAGCCTGGGGCAGGGAAAACGAGGGAGCTCTGGGGCCAACGTCCTGACTTTC. Its protein product is CASLGQGKRGSSGANVLTF.